These 23 T cell receptor beta chains share one sample of origin, sequenced in a study of T cell clonotyping in hematopoietic cell transplantation. Here immunoSEQ multiplex PCR was the method, and the copy in TCRdb shows in-frame clones only, minus some. The table includes approximately 13,000 clones, roughly four fifths detected once. The material was PBMCs, obtained 100 days after allogeneic stem cell transplant. Receptor source: a female patient in her 40s who had an allogeneic stem cell transplant from a related donor, so T cells may come from the graft donor. Some clones in this sample may be carry-over from other donors' samples.

This chain links TRBV30 with TRBJ1-1; tentatively, D is TRBD1 (6 bases). This CDR3 comprises 12 residues. Germline V CDR1 and CDR2: GTSNPN, SVGIG (reference sequence). Trimming shortened V by 8 bases and J by 0 bases, and 10 bases separated the two germline ends. The CDR3 DNA follows: TGTGCCGGGGGACATCTGAACACTGAAGCTTTCTTT. Encoded protein: CAGGHLNTEAFF.

This clone appeared once. The chain recombines TRBV6-5 with TRBJ2-7, with 15 nucleotides matching TRBD2. The length of the CDR3 is 15 residues. The V and J ends lost 4 bases and 5 bases, in that order; junction bases with no gene match: 3. Germline CDR1 is MNHEY and CDR2 is SVGAGI. CDR3 nucleotide sequence: TGTGCCAGCAGTTGGACTAGCGGGAGGGGGAACGAGCAGTACTTC. It translates to CASSWTSGRGNEQYF.

The V call is TRBV11-2, the J call TRBJ1-3; a weak D match, TRBD1 (5 bases). CDR1 is SGHAT, CDR2 FQNNGV, per germline. The V end was cut by 5 bases, the J end by 0 bases, with 11 bases between. The CDR3 is made up of 15 amino acids. Here the CDR3 DNA reads TGTGCCAGCAGCCCCGGGACCATCTCTGGAAACACCATATATTTT. The encoded protein is CASSPGTISGNTIYF. Together with reference TRBV11-2 and TRBJ1-3, the CDR3 gives the full variable domain: EAGVAQSPRYKIIEKRQSVAFWCNPISGHATLYWYQQILGQGPKLLIQFQNNGVVDDSQLPKDRFSAERLKGVDSTLKIQPAKLEDSAVYLCASSPGTISGNTIYFGEGSWLTVV.

This clone was seen a handful of times. The rearrangement links TRBV7-7 to TRBJ2-6; D is possibly TRBD1 (6 bases). Trimming took 1 base from V and 0 from J, leaving 10 bases between them. Germline V gives CDR1 SSHAT, CDR2 FNYEAQ (reference sequence). This CDR3 comprises 17 residues. CDR3 sequence: CASSLGDTGSGANVLTF. The CDR3 coding sequence is TGTGCCAGCAGCTTAGGGGACACGGGCTCTGGGGCCAACGTCCTGACTTTC.

The V call is TRBV5-1, the J call TRBJ2-3; 7 nucleotides line up with TRBD2. The trim removed 1 base at V and 2 bases at J, leaving 1 base unmatched. CDR3 length: 14 residues. Germline CDR1 reads SGHRS; CDR2 reads YFSETQ. The CDR3 DNA is TGCGCCAGCAGCTTGACTAGCGACACAGATACGCAGTATTTT. Amino acid sequence: CASSLTSDTDTQYF. The complete variable domain, with remaining parts taken from reference TRBV5-1 and TRBJ2-3, reads KAGVTQTPRYLIKTRGQQVTLSCSPISGHRSVSWYQQTPGQGLQFLFEYFSETQRNKGNFPGRFSGRQFSNSRSEMNVSTLELGDSALYLCASSLTSDTDTQYFGPGTRLTVL.

J is TRBJ1-1 and V is TRBV30; D remains unclear. The CDR3 sequence is 10 residues long. Looked up from germline, CDR1 is GTSNPN and CDR2 is SVGIG (reference sequence). Trimming took 6 bases from V and 2 from J, leaving 4 bases between them. The CDR3 spells CACHNTEAFF. CDR3 coding DNA: TGTGCCTGCCACAACACTGAAGCTTTCTTT.

The sample holds one count of this clone. V gene TRBV10-3 combines with J gene TRBJ1-1; D unclear. Germline CDR1 is ENHRY and CDR2 is SYGVKD. The CDR3 contains 12 residues. V was clipped by 2 bases and J by 7 bases, with 8 bases between them. The CDR3 region has the DNA TGTGCCATCAGTGAGACAGCCGATGAAGCTTTCTTT. This sequence encodes CAISETADEAFF.

The chain links TRBV6-1 to TRBJ2-7, with D maybe TRBD2 (6 bases). The germline V gene encodes CDR1 MNHNS and CDR2 SASEGT. The CDR3 loop spans 14 amino acids. Trimming left V 2 bases short and J 5 bases short, with 13 bases between. The CDR3 sequence is CASSEKEGGHEQYF. CDR3 nucleotides: TGTGCCAGCAGTGAAAAGGAGGGCGGCCACGAGCAGTACTTC.

To note about this clone: Its ends do not fully match the called genes, so a read error is possible. Distinct nucleotide sequences in the sample also encode this CDR3. This sequence joins TRBV4-1 and TRBJ1-1; no definite D call. Germline assignment: CDR1 MGHRA and CDR2 YSYEKL. This CDR3 has 14 amino acids. DNA for the CDR3: TGCGCCAGCAGCACCCGGACGGAGAACACCGAAGCTTTCTTT. Its translation: CASSTRTENTEAFF.

The chain is built from TRBV2 and TRBJ1-6; D perhaps matches TRBD1 (5 bases). Trimming stripped 11 bases from V and 9 bases from J, with 17 bases between. CDR1 SNHLY and CDR2 FYNNEI come from the germline V gene. The CDR3 length is 13 residues. CDR3 coding DNA: TGTGCCGGGACCACACTGGGGGGTTCACCCCTCCACTTT. Its protein product is CAGTTLGGSPLHF.

The chain is built from TRBV27 and TRBJ2-7, with unresolved D. Germline assignment: CDR1 MNHEY and CDR2 SMNVEV (reference sequence). Trimming removed 6 bases at V and 1 base at J, with 10 bases between. This CDR3 has 13 amino acids. In DNA, the CDR3 is TGTGCCAGCAGCTTGTACGCGTCCTACGAGCAGTACTTC. Residues: CASSLYASYEQYF.

By share of the sample, this clone is large (0.1 to 1%). At the DNA level, this CDR3 is encoded by other sequences in the same sample as well. The chain is built from TRBV19 and TRBJ2-5; either TRBD1 or TRBD2 may fit D (5 bases each). Germline loops: CDR1 LNHDA, CDR2 SQIVND (reference sequence). The CDR3 loop spans 13 amino acids. V lost 3 bases, J lost 5 bases, and 10 bases lay in between. Here the CDR3 DNA reads TGTGCCAGTAGTATCGGAGAGGGGGAGACCCAGTACTTC. Protein sequence: CASSIGEGETQYF.

This clone came up once. The chain employs TRBV6-5 and TRBJ2-7; D may be TRBD1 or TRBD2 (5 bases each). Germline CDR1 MNHEY, CDR2 SVGAGI. Trimming removed 5 bases from V and 0 bases from J, with 14 bases in between. The CDR3 has 15 amino acids. CDR3 residues: CASSTGTSNSYEQYF. CDR3 bases: TGTGCCAGCAGTACCGGGACGAGCAACTCCTACGAGCAGTACTTC.

This chain joins TRBV10-3 and TRBJ2-3, with TRBD2 matching 9 bases. V shed 2 bases, J shed 5 bases, and the junction held 11 bases outside the gene matches. CDR3 length: 17 residues. CDR1 and CDR2 from the germline V gene are ENHRY and SYGVKD. The CDR3 here is CAISEPGTSRREDTQYF. The CDR3 DNA reads TGTGCCATCAGTGAGCCCGGGACTAGCAGAAGGGAAGATACGCAGTATTTT.

V and J are TRBV7-9 and TRBJ1-2, with D hard to call. The germline V gene encodes CDR1 SEHNR and CDR2 FQNEAQ (reference sequence). Trimming cost V 5 bases and J 0 bases, with 13 bases left between them. There are 15 residues in the CDR3. The CDR3 coding sequence is TGTGCCAGCAGCCGGGCGACGGTCTCTAACTATGGCTACACCTTC. Encoded protein: CASSRATVSNYGYTF.

As for this clone: Germline and junction disagree at one end, which may indicate a read error. The genes are TRBV30 and TRBJ2-7; TRBD2 matches 7 bases. The CDR3 runs 13 residues. Germline assignment: CDR1 GTSNPN and CDR2 SVGIG (reference sequence). The CDR3 here is CAWSVGGFYERYF. DNA for the CDR3: TGTGCCTGGAGTGTCGGGGGGTTCTACGAGCGGTACTTC.

This clone was seen only once. The chain joins TRBV19 to TRBJ2-7, with 7 bases matching TRBD1. J gave up 6 bases and V 11 bases, and 13 bases lay outside the gene matches. The CDR3 is made up of 13 amino acids. Germline CDR1 is LNHDA and CDR2 is SQIVND (reference sequence). The CDR3 sequence is CAARQGASGEQYF. The CDR3 region has the DNA TGTGCCGCCCGACAGGGAGCTTCAGGCGAGCAGTACTTC.

The rearrangement joins TRBV6-5 to TRBJ1-4; TRBD1 aligns across 9 bases. The CDR3 is 14 amino acids. After removal of 6 bases from V and 8 bases from J, the junction contained 7 bases not matched to a gene. In germline, CDR1 is MNHEY, CDR2 SVGAGI. Here the CDR3 DNA reads TGTGCCAGCAGGCCCACAGGGGGCAGGGAAAAACTGTTTTTT. Residues: CASRPTGGREKLFF.

The chain links TRBV14 to TRBJ1-1; tentative D call: TRBD1 (5 bases). This CDR3 region has 13 residues. Looked up from germline, CDR1 is SGHDN and CDR2 is FVKESK. Trimming cost V 1 base and J 4 bases, with 7 bases left between them. The CDR3: CASSQAQGTEAFF. The CDR3 DNA follows: TGTGCCAGCAGCCAAGCCCAGGGCACTGAAGCTTTCTTT.

The chain employs TRBV30 and TRBJ1-2; 9 bases are shared with TRBD1. The CDR3 covers 18 residues. Looked up from germline, CDR1 is GTSNPN and CDR2 is SVGIG (reference sequence). V trimming: 2 bases; J trimming: 4 bases; junction bases outside the gene matches: 17. CDR3 protein: CAWSRLSGTGRFSYGYTF. The CDR3 DNA reads as TGTGCCTGGAGTCGTCTTTCCGGGACAGGGCGATTTAGCTATGGCTACACCTTC.

The J gene is TRBJ1-5, the V gene TRBV10-3; possibly TRBD1 for D (5 bases). There are 17 residues in the CDR3. With 10 bases removed from V and 1 base from J, the gap between germline ends came to 23 bases. Germline assignment: CDR1 ENHRY and CDR2 SYGVKD. The CDR3, as DNA: TGTGCCACCTCAGCGGAGAGACAGCATAAGAGCAATCAGCCCCAGCATTTT. This encodes CATSAERQHKSNQPQHF.

CDR3 DNA sequence: TGTGCCTTGTCTCCGGACAGGGGCTCCTACGAGCAGTACTTC. Translation: CALSPDRGSYEQYF. This sequence joins TRBV30 and TRBJ2-7; TRBD1 matches at 9 bases. In germline, CDR1 is GTSNPN, CDR2 SVGIG (reference sequence). V was clipped by 7 bases and J by 0 bases; unmatched bases: 7. The CDR3 contains 14 residues.

This chain connects TRBV6-5 to TRBJ1-2; the D gene is possibly TRBD1 (6 bases). The germline V gene has CDR1 MNHEY and CDR2 SVGAGI. The V end lost 3 bases, the J end lost 7 bases, and 12 bases lay between the germline ends. The CDR3 spans 13 residues. CDR3 residues: CASSYQGKVGYTF. DNA for the CDR3: TGTGCCAGCAGTTATCAGGGGAAGGTTGGCTACACCTTC.